A single sample is the source of the 12 T cell receptor beta chains below, sequenced in a study of blood T cell repertoires in COVID-19. The table came from immunoSEQ multiplex PCR; TCRdb's copy has only in-frame clones and leaves some out. The table has about 47,000 clones, more than 75% seen once. The material sequenced was peripheral blood. These receptors were taken from a human donor with acute or convalescent COVID-19. The donor label of this sample is uncertain.

The chain links TRBV5-5 to TRBJ2-5, with D hard to call. The V gene lost 0 bases and the J gene lost 1 base, with 4 bases spanning the gap. Looked up from germline, CDR1 is SGHKS and CDR2 is YYEKEE (reference sequence). CDR3 length: 13 residues. The CDR3 spells CASSLARQETQYF. The CDR3 DNA follows: TGTGCCAGCAGCTTGGCCCGCCAAGAGACCCAGTACTTC.

Here the CDR3 reads CASTGTGGVTEAFF. CDR3 sequence (DNA): TGTGCCAGCACCGGGACAGGGGGCGTCACTGAAGCTTTCTTT. The genes are TRBV19 and TRBJ1-1; TRBD1 aligns across 12 bases. With V trimmed by 9 bases and J by 4 bases, 6 bases remained unmatched. Per the germline V gene, CDR1 is LNHDA and CDR2 is SQIVND (reference sequence). The CDR3 runs 14 residues. Based on the CDR3 plus reference TRBV19 and TRBJ1-1, the full variable domain is DGGITQSPKYLFRKEGQNVTLSCEQNLNHDAMYWYRQDPGQGLRLIYYSQIVNDFQKGDIAEGYSVSREKKESFPLTVTSAQKNPTAFYLCASTGTGGVTEAFFGQGTRLTVV.

The J gene is TRBJ2-2, the V gene TRBV5-1; tentatively, D is TRBD1 (6 bases). Germline CDR1 SGHRS, CDR2 YFSETQ. The V gene lost 2 bases and the J gene lost 4 bases, with 12 bases spanning the gap. The CDR3 loop spans 15 amino acids. The CDR3 DNA reads as TGCGCCAGCAGCTTAATGACAGGTTCCACCGGGGAGCTGTTTTTT. Amino acids: CASSLMTGSTGELFF. The whole variable domain, remainder taken from reference TRBV5-1 and TRBJ2-2, is KAGVTQTPRYLIKTRGQQVTLSCSPISGHRSVSWYQQTPGQGLQFLFEYFSETQRNKGNFPGRFSGRQFSNSRSEMNVSTLELGDSALYLCASSLMTGSTGELFFGEGSRLTVL.

J is TRBJ2-2 and V is TRBV6-1; possible D gene TRBD1, 6 bases. With 2 bases removed from V and 0 bases from J, the gap between germline ends came to 16 bases. CDR1 is MNHNS, CDR2 SASEGT, per germline. The length of the CDR3 is 18 residues. The CDR3 sequence: CASSEYPLTGTNTGELFF. The CDR3 DNA sequence: TGTGCCAGCAGTGAATATCCCTTGACAGGCACGAACACCGGGGAGCTGTTTTTT.

CDR3 sequence: CASSPGDSGGEQYF. CDR3 DNA: TGTGCCAGCAGTCCAGGGGACAGCGGGGGGGAGCAGTACTTC. The chain combines TRBV28 with TRBJ2-7; 9 positions agree with TRBD2. This CDR3 contains 14 residues. Looked up from germline, CDR1 is MDHEN and CDR2 is SYDVKM. The ends lost 5 bases at V and 7 bases at J; junction bases unmatched: 9.

This rearrangement joins TRBV20-1 to TRBJ1-1; D is unclear. Germline CDR1 reads DFQATT; CDR2 reads SNEGSKA (reference sequence). Trimming left V 1 base short and J 8 bases short, with 5 bases between. This CDR3 has 10 residues. CDR3 bases: TGCAGTGCTAGAGCGGTCGAAGCTTTCTTT. Encoded protein: CSARAVEAFF.

The chain links TRBV28 to TRBJ2-1; 8 bases fit TRBD2. V dropped 4 bases and J dropped 6; count of bases not matched to a gene: 11. The CDR3 extends over 16 amino acids. Germline CDR1 and CDR2: MDHEN and SYDVKM. CDR3 nucleotide sequence: TGTGCCAGCAGTTACCCCTTTGGCGGGAGGTCCAATGAGCAGTTCTTC. It yields the protein CASSYPFGGRSNEQFF.

The rearrangement uses TRBV7-2 and TRBJ1-4; a weak D match, TRBD1 (5 bases). Trimming removed 1 base at V and 0 bases at J, with 12 bases between. Germline values: CDR1 SGHTA, CDR2 FQGNSA. The CDR3 contains 17 residues. CDR3 in amino acids: CASSLVGGDSTNEKLFF. The DNA of the CDR3 is TGTGCCAGCAGCTTAGTGGGGGGGGACTCAACTAATGAAAAACTGTTTTTT.

The DNA of the CDR3 is TGTGCCAGCAGCTCGCGCGGCCGCAACACTGAAGCTTTCTTT. Translating gives CASSSRGRNTEAFF. The J gene is TRBJ1-1, the V gene TRBV5-6; no definite D call. With 3 bases removed from V and 2 bases from J, the gap between germline ends came to 11 bases. This CDR3 comprises 14 residues. Germline V gene lookup returns CDR1 SGHDT and CDR2 YYEEEE.

This clone appeared a single time. This chain connects TRBV3-1 (or the pseudogene TRBV3-2) to TRBJ2-7, with D hard to call. The germline V gene encodes CDR1 LGHDT and CDR2 YNNKEL (reference sequence). CDR3 length: 12 residues. With 4 bases removed from V and 2 bases from J, the gap between germline ends came to 6 bases. The CDR3 region has the DNA TGTGCCAGCAGCCCTCGGGCCTACGAGCAGTACTTC. The encoded protein is CASSPRAYEQYF.

This rearrangement joins TRBV11-1 to TRBJ1-1; a weak D match, TRBD1 (5 bases). Germline CDR1 reads SGHAT; CDR2 reads FQDESV (reference sequence). This CDR3 has 14 residues. V lost 4 bases and J lost 5, with 14 bases in between. As DNA, the CDR3 is TGTGCCAGCAGCTCCAGTGGGGGGGGAACTGAAGCTTTCTTT. As protein: CASSSSGGGTEAFF.

The CDR3 DNA is TGTGCCAGCAGCCTCTTGGCGGTTGGTAACACAGATACGCAGTATTTT. Its translation is CASSLLAVGNTDTQYF. This chain uses TRBV11-2 with TRBJ2-3; D gene ambiguous. The CDR3 consists of 16 residues. Trimming cost V 5 bases and J 2 bases, with 17 bases left between them. Germline V CDR1 and CDR2: SGHAT, FQNNGV.